The sequence of this TCR beta chain was determined in a study of neoadjuvant anti-PD-1 for oral cavity cancer. This CDR3 is built from 14 residues. V was clipped by 5 bases and J by 5 bases, with 15 bases between them. CDR1 and CDR2 from the germline V gene are ENHRY and SYGVKD. These oral cavity squamous cell carcinomas were HPV-negative and locally advanced. PBMCs were not maintained or expanded in culture before analysis. Method: immunoSEQ multiplex PCR; TCRdb's copy keeps in-frame clones and lacks some. This repertoire shows about 15,000 clones, approximately 79% found once; its top ten account for about 2.4%.

The gene calls are TRBV10-3 and TRBJ1-2, with D possibly being TRBD1 (5 bases). This TCR derives from a person aged 35-79 years with oral cavity squamous cell carcinoma. Sequences were derived from PBMCs, sampled before nivolumab (anti-PD-1) treatment. CDR3: CAISSGSLRYGYTF. DNA of the CDR3: TGTGCCATCAGTTCAGGGAGCTTAAGGTATGGCTACACCTTC.